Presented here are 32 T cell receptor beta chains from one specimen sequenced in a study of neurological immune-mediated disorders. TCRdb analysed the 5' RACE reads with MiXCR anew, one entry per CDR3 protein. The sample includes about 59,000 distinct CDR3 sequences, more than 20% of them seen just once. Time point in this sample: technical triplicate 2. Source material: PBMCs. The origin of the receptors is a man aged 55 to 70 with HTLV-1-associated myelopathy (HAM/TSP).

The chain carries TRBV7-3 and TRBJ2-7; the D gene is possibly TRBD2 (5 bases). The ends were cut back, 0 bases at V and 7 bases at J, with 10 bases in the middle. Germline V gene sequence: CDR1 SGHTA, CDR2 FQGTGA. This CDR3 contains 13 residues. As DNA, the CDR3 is TGTGCCAGCAGCTTAACGGGAGCTGGGGAGCAGTACTTC. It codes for CASSLTGAGEQYF.

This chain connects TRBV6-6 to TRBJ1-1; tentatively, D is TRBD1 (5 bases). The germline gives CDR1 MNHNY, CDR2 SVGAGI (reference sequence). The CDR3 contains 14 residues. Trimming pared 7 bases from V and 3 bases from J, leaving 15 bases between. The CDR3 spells CASIWNSGDTEAFF. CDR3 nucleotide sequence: TGTGCCAGCATTTGGAACTCGGGGGACACTGAAGCTTTCTTT.

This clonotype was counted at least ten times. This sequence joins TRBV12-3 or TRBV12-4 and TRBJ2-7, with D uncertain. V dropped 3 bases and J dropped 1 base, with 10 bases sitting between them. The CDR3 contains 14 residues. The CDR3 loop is CASSFAEGSYEQYF. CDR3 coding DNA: TGTGCCAGCAGTTTTGCGGAAGGATCCTACGAGCAGTACTTC.

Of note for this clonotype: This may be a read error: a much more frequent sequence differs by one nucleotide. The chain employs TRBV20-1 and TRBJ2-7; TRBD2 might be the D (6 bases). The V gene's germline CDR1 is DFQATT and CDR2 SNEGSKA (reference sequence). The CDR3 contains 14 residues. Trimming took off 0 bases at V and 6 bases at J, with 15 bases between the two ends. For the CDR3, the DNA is TGCAGTGCTAGAGAAGGATCGGGAGAAGGCGAGCAGTACTTC. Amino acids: CSAREGSGEGEQYF.

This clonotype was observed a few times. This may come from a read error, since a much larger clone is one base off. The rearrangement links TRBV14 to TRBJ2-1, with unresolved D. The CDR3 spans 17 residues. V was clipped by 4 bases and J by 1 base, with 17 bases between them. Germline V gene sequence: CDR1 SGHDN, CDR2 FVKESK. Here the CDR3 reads CASSPVTGRLSYNEQFF. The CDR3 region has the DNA TGTGCCAGCAGCCCCGTCACGGGCCGCCTTTCCTACAATGAGCAGTTCTTC.

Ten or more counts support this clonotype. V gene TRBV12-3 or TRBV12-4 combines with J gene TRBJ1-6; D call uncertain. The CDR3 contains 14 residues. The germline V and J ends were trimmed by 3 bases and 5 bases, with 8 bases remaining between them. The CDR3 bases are TGTGCCAGCAGTTTTGCAGCCGATAATTCACCCCTCCACTTT. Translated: CASSFAADNSPLHF.

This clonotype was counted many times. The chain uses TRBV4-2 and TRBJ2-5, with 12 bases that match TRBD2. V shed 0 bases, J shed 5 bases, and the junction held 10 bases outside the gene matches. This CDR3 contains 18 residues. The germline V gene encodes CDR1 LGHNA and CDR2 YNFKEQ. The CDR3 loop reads CASSQESPTSGSPETQYF. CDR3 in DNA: TGTGCCAGCAGCCAAGAGTCCCCGACTAGCGGGAGCCCGGAGACCCAGTACTTC.

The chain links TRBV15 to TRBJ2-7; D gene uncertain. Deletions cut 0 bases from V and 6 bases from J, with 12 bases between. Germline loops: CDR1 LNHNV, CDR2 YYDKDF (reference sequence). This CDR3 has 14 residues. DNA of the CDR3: TGTGCCACCAGCAGAGATCAGGTTACGGGCGAGCAGTACTTC. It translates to CATSRDQVTGEQYF.

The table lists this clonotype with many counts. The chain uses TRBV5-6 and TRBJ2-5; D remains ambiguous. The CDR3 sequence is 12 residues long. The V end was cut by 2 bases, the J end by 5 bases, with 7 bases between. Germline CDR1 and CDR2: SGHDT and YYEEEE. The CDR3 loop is CASSLLSETQYF. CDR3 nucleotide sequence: TGTGCCAGCAGCTTATTGTCGGAGACCCAGTACTTC.

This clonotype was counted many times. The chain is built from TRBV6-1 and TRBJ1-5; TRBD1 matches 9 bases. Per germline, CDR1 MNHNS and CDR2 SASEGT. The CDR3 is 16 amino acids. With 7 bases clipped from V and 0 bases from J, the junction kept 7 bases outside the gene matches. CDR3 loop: CASTPQGAVSNQPQHF. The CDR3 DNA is TGTGCCAGCACCCCACAGGGGGCGGTTAGCAATCAGCCCCAGCATTTT.

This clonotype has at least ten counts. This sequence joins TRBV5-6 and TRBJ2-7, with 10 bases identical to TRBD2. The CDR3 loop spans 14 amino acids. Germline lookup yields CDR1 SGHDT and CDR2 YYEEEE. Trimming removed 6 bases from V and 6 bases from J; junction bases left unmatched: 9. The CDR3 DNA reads TGTGCCAGCACCAGGGTAGCGGGAGGCGGCGAGCAGTACTTC. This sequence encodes CASTRVAGGGEQYF.

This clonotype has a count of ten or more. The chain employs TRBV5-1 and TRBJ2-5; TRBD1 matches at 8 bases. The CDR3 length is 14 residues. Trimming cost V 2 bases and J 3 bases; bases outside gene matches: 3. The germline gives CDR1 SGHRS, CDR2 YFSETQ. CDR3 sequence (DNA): TGCGCCAGCAGCTTAGACAGGGGAGAAGAGACCCAGTACTTC. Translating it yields CASSLDRGEETQYF.

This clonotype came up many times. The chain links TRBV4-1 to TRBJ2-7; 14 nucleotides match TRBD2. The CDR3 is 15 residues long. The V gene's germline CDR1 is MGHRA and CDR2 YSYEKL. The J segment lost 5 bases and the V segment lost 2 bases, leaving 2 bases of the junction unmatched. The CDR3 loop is CASSQLGLAGDEQYF. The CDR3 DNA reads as TGCGCCAGCAGCCAACTGGGACTAGCGGGAGACGAGCAGTACTTC.

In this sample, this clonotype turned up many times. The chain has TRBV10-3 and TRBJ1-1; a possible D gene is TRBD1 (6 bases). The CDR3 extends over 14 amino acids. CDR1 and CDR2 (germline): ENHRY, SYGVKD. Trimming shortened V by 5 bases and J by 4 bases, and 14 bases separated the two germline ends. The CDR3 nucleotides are TGTGCCATCAGTTATCAGGGGAAGGGCACTGAAGCTTTCTTT. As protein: CAISYQGKGTEAFF.

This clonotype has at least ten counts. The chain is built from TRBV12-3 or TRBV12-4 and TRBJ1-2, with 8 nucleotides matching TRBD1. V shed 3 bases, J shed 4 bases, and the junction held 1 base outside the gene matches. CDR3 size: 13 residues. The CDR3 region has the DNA TGTGCCAGCAGTTTCACAGGGGGCTATGGCTACACCTTC. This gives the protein CASSFTGGYGYTF.

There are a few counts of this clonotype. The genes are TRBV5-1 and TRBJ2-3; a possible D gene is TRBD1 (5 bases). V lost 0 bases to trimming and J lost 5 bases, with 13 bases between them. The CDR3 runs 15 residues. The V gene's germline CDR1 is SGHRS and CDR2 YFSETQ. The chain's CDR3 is CASSLVRGKGDTQYF. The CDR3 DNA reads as TGCGCCAGCAGCTTGGTAAGGGGCAAGGGAGATACGCAGTATTTT.

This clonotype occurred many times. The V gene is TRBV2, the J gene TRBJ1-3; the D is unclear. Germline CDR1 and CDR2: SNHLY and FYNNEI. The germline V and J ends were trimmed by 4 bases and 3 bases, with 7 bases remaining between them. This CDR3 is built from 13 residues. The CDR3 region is CASSVSGGNTIYF. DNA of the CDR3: TGTGCCAGCAGTGTGTCCGGTGGAAACACCATATATTTT.

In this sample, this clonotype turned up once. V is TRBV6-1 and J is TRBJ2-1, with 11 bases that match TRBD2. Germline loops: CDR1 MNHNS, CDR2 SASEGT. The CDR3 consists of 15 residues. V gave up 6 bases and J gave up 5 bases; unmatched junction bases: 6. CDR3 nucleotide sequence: TGTGCCAGCAGCGAACTAGCGGGAGTCCACAATGAGCAGTTCTTC. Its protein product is CASSELAGVHNEQFF.

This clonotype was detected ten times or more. The CDR3 DNA follows: TGCAGTGCTAGAGTAGGGAGTAACGAGCAGTACTTC. Protein: CSARVGSNEQYF. The V call is TRBV20-1, the J call TRBJ2-7; possibly TRBD2 for D (5 bases). The CDR3 contains 12 residues. V lost 1 base, J lost 5 bases, and 9 bases lay in between. CDR1 DFQATT and CDR2 SNEGSKA come from the germline V gene (reference sequence).

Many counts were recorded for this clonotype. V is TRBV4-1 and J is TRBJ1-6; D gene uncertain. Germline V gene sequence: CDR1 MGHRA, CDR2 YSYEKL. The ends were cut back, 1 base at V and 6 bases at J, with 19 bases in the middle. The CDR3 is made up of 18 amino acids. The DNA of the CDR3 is TGCGCCAGCAGCCAAGCTAATTTCGCCGGGCCGCCTAATTCACCCCTCCACTTT. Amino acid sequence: CASSQANFAGPPNSPLHF.

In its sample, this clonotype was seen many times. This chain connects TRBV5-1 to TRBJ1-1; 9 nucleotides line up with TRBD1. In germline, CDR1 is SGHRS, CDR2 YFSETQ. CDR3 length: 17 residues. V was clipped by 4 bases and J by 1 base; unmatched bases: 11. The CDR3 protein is CASSTGQGPLRNTEAFF. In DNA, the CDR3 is TGCGCCAGCAGCACAGGACAGGGGCCTTTAAGGAACACTGAAGCTTTCTTT.

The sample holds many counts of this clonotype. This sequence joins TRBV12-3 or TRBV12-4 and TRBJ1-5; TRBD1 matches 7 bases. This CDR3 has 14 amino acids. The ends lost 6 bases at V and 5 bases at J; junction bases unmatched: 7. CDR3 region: CASSPDRRDQPQHF. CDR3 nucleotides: TGTGCCAGCAGCCCGGACAGGAGAGATCAGCCCCAGCATTTT.

The CDR3 sequence: CASSKDESLSLHF. The DNA for the CDR3 is TGTGCCAGCAGCAAGGACGAAAGCTTGTCCCTCCACTTT. V usage is TRBV21-1 and J usage is TRBJ1-6. TRBV21-1 is described as a pseudogene. CDR3 length equals 13 residues.

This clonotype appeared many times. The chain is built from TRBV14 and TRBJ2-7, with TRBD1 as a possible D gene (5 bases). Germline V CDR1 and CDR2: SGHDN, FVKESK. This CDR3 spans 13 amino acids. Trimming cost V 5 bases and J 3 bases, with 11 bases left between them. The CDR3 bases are TGTGCCAGCAGCTATGGACAACTCTACGAGCAGTACTTC. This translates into CASSYGQLYEQYF.

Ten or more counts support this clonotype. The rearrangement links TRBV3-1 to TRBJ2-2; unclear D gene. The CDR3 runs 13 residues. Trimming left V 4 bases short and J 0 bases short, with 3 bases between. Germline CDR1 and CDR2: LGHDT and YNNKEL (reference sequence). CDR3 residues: CASSRANTGELFF. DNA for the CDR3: TGTGCCAGCAGCCGGGCGAACACCGGGGAGCTGTTTTTT.

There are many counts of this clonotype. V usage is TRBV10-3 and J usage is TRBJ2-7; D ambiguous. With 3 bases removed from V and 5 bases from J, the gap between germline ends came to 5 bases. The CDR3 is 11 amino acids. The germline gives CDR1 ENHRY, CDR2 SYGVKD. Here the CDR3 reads CAISDLNEQYF. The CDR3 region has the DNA TGTGCCATCAGTGACCTAAACGAGCAGTACTTC.

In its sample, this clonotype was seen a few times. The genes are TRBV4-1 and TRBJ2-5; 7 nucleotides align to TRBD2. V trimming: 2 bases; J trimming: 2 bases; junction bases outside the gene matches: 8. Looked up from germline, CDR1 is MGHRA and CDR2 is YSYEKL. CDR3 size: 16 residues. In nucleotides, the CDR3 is TGCGCCAGCAGCCAAAATGGGGGGGGATTGCAAGAGACCCAGTACTTC. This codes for CASSQNGGGLQETQYF.

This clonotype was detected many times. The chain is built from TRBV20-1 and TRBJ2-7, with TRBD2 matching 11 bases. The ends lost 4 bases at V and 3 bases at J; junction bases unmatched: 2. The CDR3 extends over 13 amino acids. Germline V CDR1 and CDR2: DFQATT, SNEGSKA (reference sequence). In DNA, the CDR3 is TGCAGTGCTAAACTAGCGGGAGTCTACGAGCAGTACTTC. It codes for CSAKLAGVYEQYF.

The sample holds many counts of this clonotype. Here the CDR3 DNA reads TGTGCCAGCAGTTCGACGGAATACTCTGGGGCCAACGTCCTGACTTTC. Protein sequence: CASSSTEYSGANVLTF. This rearrangement joins TRBV6-6 to TRBJ2-6; D gene unclear. Trimming removed 4 bases at V and 0 bases at J, with 10 bases between. Germline values: CDR1 MNHNY, CDR2 SVGAGI (reference sequence). The CDR3 contains 16 residues.

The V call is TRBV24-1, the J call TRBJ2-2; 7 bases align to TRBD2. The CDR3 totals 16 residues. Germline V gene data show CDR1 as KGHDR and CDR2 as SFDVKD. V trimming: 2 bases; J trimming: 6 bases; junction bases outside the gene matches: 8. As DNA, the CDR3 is TGTGCCACCAGTGATTACGGGGGGAGTCATGCCGGGGAGCTGTTTTTT. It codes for CATSDYGGSHAGELFF.

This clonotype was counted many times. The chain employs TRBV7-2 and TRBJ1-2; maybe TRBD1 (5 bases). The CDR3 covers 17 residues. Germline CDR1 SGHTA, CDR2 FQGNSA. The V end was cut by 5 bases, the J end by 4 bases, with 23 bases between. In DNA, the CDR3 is TGTGCCAGCAGCGACCGACAAGGGGTAGTATCAGGCTATGGCTACACCTTC. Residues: CASSDRQGVVSGYGYTF.

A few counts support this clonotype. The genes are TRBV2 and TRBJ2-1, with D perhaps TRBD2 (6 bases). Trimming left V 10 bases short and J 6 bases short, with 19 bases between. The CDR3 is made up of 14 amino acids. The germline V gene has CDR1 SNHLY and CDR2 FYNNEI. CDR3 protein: CATSGTRNGNEQFF. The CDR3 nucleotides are TGTGCCACTTCCGGGACTCGGAACGGCAATGAGCAGTTCTTC.